This TCR beta chain was sequenced in a study of blood T cells in healthy people across ages. Notes on the study in general: The CMV status of each donor remained undetermined, and this could have confounded shifts in expanded clonotypes. In long-lived donors, naive CD4+ cell counts and diversity exceeded those of aged donors. Roughly linear age-related decline in beta diversity appeared, significant by age about 40.

CDR1 is SGHTA and CDR2 is FQGNSA in the germline V gene. Trimming pared 1 base from V and 7 bases from J, leaving 11 bases between. This CDR3 comprises 15 residues. Next came a second PCR, run for about 6 to 11 cycles, which used a sample-barcoded 5' primer along with a J-beta primer mix. TCRdb independently ran MiXCR on the 5' RACE reads; one entry per CDR3 protein. Here the sample spans approximately 1,700,000 distinct CDR3 sequences, more than 35% being singletons. Aged roughly 6 to 90, donors were systemically healthy Caucasians from Russia. Concerning this clonotype: Antigen: not known.

The V call is TRBV7-2, the J call TRBJ1-6, with D possibly being TRBD1 (6 bases). Sequenced material: blood. This TCR came from a human donor in good health. The CDR3 is CASSLEGGLNSPLHF. The CDR3, as DNA: TGTGCCAGCAGCTTAGAAGGGGGACTGAATTCACCCCTCCACTTT.